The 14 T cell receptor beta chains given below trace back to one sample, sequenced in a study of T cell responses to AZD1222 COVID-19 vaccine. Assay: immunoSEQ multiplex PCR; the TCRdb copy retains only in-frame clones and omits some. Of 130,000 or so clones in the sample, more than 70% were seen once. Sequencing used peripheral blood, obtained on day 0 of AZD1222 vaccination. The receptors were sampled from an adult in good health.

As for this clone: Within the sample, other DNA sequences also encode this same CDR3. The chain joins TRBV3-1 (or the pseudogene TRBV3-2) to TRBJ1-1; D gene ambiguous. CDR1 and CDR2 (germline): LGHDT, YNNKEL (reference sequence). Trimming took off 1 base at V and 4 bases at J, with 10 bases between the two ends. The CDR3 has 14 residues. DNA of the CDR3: TGTGCCAGCAGCCAAGCCCGGGGAAGCACTGAAGCTTTCTTT. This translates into CASSQARGSTEAFF.

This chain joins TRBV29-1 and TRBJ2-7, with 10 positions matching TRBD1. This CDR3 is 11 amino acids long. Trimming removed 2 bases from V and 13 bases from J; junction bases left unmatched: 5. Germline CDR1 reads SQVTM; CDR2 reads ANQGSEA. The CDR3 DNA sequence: TGCAGCGTTGAATCCGGGACAGGGGAATACTTC. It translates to CSVESGTGEYF.

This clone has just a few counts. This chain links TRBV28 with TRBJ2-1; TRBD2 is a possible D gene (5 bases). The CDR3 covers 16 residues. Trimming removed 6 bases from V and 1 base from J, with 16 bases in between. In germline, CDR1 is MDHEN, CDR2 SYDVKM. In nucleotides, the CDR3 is TGTGCCAGCAGCCCGCCCCGGAGGACGTCCTACAATGAGCAGTTCTTC. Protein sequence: CASSPPRRTSYNEQFF.

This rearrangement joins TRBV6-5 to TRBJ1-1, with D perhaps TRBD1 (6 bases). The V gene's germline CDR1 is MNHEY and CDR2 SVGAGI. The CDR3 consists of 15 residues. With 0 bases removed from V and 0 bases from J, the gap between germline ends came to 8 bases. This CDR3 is CASSYSWTVNTEAFF. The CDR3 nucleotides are TGTGCCAGCAGTTACTCTTGGACAGTGAACACTGAAGCTTTCTTT.

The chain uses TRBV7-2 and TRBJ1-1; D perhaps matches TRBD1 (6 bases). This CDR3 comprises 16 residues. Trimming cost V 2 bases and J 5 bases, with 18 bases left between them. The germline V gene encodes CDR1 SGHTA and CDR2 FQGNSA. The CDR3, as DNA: TGTGCCAGCAGCTTACGTTCACTACAGGGAGGAACTGAAGCTTTCTTT. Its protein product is CASSLRSLQGGTEAFF.

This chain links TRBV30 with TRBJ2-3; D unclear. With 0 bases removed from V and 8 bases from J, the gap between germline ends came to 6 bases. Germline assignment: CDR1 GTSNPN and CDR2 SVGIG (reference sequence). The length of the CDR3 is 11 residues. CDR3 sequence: CAWSVSATQYF. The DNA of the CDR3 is TGTGCCTGGAGTGTTTCAGCTACGCAGTATTTT.

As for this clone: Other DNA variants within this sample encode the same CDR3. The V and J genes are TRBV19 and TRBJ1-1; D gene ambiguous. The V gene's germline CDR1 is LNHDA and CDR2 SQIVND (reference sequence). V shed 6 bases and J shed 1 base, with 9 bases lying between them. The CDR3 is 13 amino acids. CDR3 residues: CASSPGPNTEAFF. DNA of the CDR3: TGTGCCAGTAGCCCTGGCCCGAACACTGAAGCTTTCTTT. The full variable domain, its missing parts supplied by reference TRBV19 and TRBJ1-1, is DGGITQSPKYLFRKEGQNVTLSCEQNLNHDAMYWYRQDPGQGLRLIYYSQIVNDFQKGDIAEGYSVSREKKESFPLTVTSAQKNPTAFYLCASSPGPNTEAFFGQGTRLTVV.

The DNA of the CDR3 is TGTGCCAGCAGCTTAGTAAGGGTGGGTAATACCTACGAGCAGTACTTC. The encoded protein is CASSLVRVGNTYEQYF. The chain has TRBV7-9 and TRBJ2-7; D remains unclear. Germline V gene lookup returns CDR1 SEHNR and CDR2 FQNEAQ (reference sequence). V shed 1 base and J shed 2 bases, with 15 bases lying between them. The CDR3 contains 16 residues. Supplemented by reference TRBV7-9 and TRBJ2-7, the full variable domain reads DTGVSQNPRHKITKRGQNVTFRCDPISEHNRLYWYRQTLGQGPEFLTYFQNEAQLEKSRLLSDRFSAERPKGSFSTLEIQRTEQGDSAMYLCASSLVRVGNTYEQYFGPGTRLTVT.

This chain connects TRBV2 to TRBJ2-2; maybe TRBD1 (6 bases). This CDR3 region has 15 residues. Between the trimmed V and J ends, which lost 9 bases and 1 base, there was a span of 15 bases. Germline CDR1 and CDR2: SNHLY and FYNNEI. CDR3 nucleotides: TGTGCCAGTAATCGTCAGGGGAAGAACACCGGGGAGCTGTTTTTT. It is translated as CASNRQGKNTGELFF.

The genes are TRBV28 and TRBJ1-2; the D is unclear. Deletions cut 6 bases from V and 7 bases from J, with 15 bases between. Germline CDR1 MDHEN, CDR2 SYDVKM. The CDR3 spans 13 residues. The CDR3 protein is CASSEFSIGGYTF. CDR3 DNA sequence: TGTGCCAGCAGCGAATTCTCCATCGGTGGCTACACCTTC.

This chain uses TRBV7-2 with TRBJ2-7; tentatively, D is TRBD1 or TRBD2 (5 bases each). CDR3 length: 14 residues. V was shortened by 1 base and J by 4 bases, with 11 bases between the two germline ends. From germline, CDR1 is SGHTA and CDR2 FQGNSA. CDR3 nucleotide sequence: TGTGCCAGCAGCTTAGGTTCGGGGCATTACGAGCAGTACTTC. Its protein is CASSLGSGHYEQYF.

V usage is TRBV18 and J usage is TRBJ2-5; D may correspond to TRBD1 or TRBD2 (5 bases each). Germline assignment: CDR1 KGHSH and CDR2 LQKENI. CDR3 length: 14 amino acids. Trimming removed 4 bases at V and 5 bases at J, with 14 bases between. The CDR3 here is CASSRGRERETQYF. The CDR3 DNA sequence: TGTGCCAGCTCACGGGGCAGGGAGAGGGAGACCCAGTACTTC.

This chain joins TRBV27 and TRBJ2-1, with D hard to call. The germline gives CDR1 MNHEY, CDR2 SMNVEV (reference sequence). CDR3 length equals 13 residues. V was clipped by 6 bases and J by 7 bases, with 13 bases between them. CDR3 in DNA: TGTGCCAGCAGCTTCGACGGTGGGAATGAGCAGTTCTTC. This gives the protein CASSFDGGNEQFF.

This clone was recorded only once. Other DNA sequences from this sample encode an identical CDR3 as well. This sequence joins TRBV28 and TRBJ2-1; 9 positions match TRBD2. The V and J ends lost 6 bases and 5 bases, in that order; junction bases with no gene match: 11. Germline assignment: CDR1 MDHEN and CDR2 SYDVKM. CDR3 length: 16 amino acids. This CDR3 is CASSPGGLAGNNEQFF. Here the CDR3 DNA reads TGTGCCAGCAGCCCAGGTGGCCTAGCGGGAAACAATGAGCAGTTCTTC.